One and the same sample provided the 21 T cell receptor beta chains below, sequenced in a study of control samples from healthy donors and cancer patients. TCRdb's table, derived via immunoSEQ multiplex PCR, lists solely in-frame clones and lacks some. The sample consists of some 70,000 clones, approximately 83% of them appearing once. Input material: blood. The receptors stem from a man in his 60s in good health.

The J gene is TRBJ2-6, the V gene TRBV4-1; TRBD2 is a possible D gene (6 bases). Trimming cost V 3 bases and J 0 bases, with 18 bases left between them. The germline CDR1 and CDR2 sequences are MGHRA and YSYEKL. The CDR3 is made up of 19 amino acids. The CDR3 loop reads CASSQRRREVDSGANVLTF. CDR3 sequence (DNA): TGCGCCAGCAGCCAGAGGAGGAGGGAGGTAGACTCTGGGGCCAACGTCCTGACTTTC.

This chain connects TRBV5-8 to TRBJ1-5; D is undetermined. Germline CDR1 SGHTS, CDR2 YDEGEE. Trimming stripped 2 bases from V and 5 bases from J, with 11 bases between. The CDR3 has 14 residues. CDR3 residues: CASSFGDTDQPQHF. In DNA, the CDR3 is TGTGCCAGCAGCTTCGGAGACACGGATCAGCCCCAGCATTTT. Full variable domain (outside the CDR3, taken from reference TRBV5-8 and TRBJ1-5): EAGVTQSPTHLIKTRGQQATLRCSPISGHTSVYWYQQALGLGLQFLLWYDEGEERNRGNFPPRFSGRQFPNYSSELNVNALELEDSALYLCASSFGDTDQPQHFGDGTRLSIL.

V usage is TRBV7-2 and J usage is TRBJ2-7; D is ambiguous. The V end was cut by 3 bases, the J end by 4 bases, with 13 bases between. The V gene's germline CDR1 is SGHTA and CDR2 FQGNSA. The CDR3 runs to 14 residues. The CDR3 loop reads CASSFLPDGYEQYF. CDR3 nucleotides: TGTGCCAGCAGCTTTCTCCCGGATGGTTACGAGCAGTACTTC.

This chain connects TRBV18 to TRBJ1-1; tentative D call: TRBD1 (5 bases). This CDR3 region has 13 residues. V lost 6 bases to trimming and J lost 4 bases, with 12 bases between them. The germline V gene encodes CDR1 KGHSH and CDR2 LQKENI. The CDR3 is CASSSGRGTEAFF. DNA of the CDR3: TGTGCCAGCTCTTCGGGGAGGGGCACTGAAGCTTTCTTT. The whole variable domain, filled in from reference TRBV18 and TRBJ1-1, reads NAGVMQNPRHLVRRRGQEARLRCSPMKGHSHVYWYRQLPEEGLKFMVYLQKENIIDESGMPKERFSAEFPKEGPSILRIQQVVRGDSAAYFCASSSGRGTEAFFGQGTRLTVV.

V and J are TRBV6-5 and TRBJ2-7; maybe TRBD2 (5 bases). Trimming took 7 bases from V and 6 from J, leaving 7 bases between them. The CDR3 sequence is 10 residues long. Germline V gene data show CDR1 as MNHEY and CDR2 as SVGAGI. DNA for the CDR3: TGTGCCAGCAACGGGATCGAGCAGTACTTC. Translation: CASNGIEQYF.

Here the CDR3 DNA reads TGCGCCAGCAGCTCGCCGGGGGGCGGAACGCAGTATTTT. This sequence encodes CASSSPGGGTQYF. The J gene is TRBJ2-3, the V gene TRBV5-1; D perhaps matches TRBD2 (7 bases). V lost 3 bases and J 9 bases, leaving 14 bases between the germline ends. Per the germline V gene, CDR1 is SGHRS and CDR2 is YFSETQ. The CDR3 loop spans 13 amino acids.

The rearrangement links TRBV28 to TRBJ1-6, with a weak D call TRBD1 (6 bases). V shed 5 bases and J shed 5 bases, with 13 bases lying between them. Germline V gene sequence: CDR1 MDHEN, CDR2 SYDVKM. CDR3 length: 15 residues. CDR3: CASSVSTGNNSPLHF. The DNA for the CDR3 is TGTGCCAGCAGTGTCTCCACAGGGAATAATTCACCCCTCCACTTT.

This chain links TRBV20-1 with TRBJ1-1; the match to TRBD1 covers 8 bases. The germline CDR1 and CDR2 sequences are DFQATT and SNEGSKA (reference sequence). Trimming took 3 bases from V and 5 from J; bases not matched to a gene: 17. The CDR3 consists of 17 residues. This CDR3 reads CSASPSQGAVGKTEAFF. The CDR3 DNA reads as TGCAGTGCTAGTCCCTCCCAGGGGGCGGTTGGTAAAACTGAAGCTTTCTTT.

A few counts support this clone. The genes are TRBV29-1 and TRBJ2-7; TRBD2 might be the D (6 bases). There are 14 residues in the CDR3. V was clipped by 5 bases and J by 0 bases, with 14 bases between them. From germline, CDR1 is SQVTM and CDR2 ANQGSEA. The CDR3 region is CSVLAVGHSYEQYF. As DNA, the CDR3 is TGCAGCGTTTTAGCGGTAGGCCACTCCTACGAGCAGTACTTC.

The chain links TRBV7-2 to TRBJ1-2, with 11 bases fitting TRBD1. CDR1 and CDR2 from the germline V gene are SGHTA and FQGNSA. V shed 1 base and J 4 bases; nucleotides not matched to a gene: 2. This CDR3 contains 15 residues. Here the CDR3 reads CASSLGGQGVYGYTF. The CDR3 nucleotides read TGTGCCAGCAGCTTAGGGGGACAGGGGGTCTATGGCTACACCTTC.

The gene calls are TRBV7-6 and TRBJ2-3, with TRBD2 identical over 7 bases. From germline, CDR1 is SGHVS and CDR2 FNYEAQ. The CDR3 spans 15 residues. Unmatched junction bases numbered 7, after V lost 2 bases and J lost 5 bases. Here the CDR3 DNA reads TGTGCCAGCAGCTTACCCCAGGGAGGGGAAGATACGCAGTATTTT. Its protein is CASSLPQGGEDTQYF. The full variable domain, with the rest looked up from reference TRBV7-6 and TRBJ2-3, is GAGVSQSPRYKVTKRGQDVALRCDPISGHVSLYWYRQALGQGPEFLTYFNYEAQQDKSGLPNDRFSAERPEGSISTLTIQRTEQRDSAMYRCASSLPQGGEDTQYFGPGTRLTVL.

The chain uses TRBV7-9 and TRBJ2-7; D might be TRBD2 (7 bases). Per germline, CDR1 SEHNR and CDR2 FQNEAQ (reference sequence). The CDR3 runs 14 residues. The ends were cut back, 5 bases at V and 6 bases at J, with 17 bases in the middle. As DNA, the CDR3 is TGTGCCAGCAGCATAAGGGGGAGGGAGTTCGAGCAGTACTTC. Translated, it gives CASSIRGREFEQYF.

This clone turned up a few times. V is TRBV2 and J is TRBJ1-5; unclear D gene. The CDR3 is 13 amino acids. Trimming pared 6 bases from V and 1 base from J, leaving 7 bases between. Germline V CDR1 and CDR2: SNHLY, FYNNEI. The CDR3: CASRVGSNQPQHF. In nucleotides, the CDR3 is TGTGCCAGCAGGGTTGGGAGCAATCAGCCCCAGCATTTT. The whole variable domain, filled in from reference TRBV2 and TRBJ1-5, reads EPEVTQTPSHQVTQMGQEVILRCVPISNHLYFYWYRQILGQKVEFLVSFYNNEISEKSEIFDDQFSVERPDGSNFTLKIRSTKLEDSAMYFCASRVGSNQPQHFGDGTRLSIL.

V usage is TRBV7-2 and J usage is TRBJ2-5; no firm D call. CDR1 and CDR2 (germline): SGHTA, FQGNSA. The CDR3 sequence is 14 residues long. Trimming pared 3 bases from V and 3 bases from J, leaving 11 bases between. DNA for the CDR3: TGTGCCAGCAGCTTTTATCCAGCCGAAGAGACCCAGTACTTC. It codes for CASSFYPAEETQYF.

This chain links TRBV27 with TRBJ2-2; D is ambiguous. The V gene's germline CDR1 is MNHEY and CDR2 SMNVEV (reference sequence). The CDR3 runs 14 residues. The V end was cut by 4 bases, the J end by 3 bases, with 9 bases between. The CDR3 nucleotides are TGTGCCAGCAGTTCCTACCAAGACACCGGGGAGCTGTTTTTT. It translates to CASSSYQDTGELFF.

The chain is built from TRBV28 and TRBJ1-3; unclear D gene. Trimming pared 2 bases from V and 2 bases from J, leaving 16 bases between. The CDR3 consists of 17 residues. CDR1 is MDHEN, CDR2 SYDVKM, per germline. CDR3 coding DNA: TGTGCCAGCAGTTTAGGATTGGGAACCTCCACTGGAAACACCATATATTTT. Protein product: CASSLGLGTSTGNTIYF.

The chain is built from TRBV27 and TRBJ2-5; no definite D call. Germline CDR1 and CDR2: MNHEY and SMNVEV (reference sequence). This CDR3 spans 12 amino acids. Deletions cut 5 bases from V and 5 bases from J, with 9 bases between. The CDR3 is CASSLRWETQYF. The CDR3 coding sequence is TGTGCCAGCAGTCTCAGGTGGGAGACCCAGTACTTC.

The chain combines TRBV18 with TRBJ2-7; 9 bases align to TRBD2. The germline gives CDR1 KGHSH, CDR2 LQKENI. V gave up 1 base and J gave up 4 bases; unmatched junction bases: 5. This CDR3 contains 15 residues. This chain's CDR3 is CASSPQREAGYEQYF. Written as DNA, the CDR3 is TGTGCCAGCTCACCACAGCGGGAGGCTGGGTACGAGCAGTACTTC.

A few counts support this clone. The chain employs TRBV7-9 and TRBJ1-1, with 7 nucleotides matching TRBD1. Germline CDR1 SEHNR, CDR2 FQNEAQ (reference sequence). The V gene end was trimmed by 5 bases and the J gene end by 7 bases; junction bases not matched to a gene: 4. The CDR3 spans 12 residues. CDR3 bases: TGTGCCAGCAGCGTCCACAGGGGTGAAGCTTTCTTT. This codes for CASSVHRGEAFF.

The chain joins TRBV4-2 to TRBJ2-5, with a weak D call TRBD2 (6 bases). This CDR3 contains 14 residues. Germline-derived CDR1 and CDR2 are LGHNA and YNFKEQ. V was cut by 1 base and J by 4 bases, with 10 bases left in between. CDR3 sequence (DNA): TGTGCCAGCAGCCAAGGGGGTAGCGGAGAGACCCAGTACTTC. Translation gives CASSQGGSGETQYF.

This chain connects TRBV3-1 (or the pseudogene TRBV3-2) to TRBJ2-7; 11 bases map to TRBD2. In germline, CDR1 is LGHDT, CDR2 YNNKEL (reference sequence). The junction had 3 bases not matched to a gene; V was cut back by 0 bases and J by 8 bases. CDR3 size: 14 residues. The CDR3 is CASSQDGTSGQQYF. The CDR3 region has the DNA TGTGCCAGCAGCCAAGATGGGACTAGCGGCCAGCAGTACTTC.